Shown below are 25 T cell receptor beta chains from a single sample sequenced in a study of cytomegalovirus exposure and HLA in healthy donors. The PCR made use of 60 Vbeta and 13 Jbeta primers. The assay was immunoSEQ multiplex PCR, and TCRdb's table has in-frame clones only and misses some. Here the sample spans about 130,000 clones, over 60% being singletons. The specimen was PBMCs. Receptors originate from a man aged 35-49 years in good health and CMV-seronegative.

This clone was picked up a small number of times. The chain joins TRBV4-3 to TRBJ1-1; maybe TRBD1 (5 bases). The CDR3 spans 14 residues. V lost 0 bases and J 5 bases, leaving 10 bases between the germline ends. Germline lookup yields CDR1 LGHNA and CDR2 YSLEER. CDR3 nucleotide sequence: TGCGCCAGCAGCCAAGAGCAGGGAGGGACTGAAGCTTTCTTT. Amino acid sequence: CASSQEQGGTEAFF.

This clone was observed once. The V gene is TRBV10-3, the J gene TRBJ2-5; 7 bases are a match to TRBD2. Per the germline V gene, CDR1 is ENHRY and CDR2 is SYGVKD. This CDR3 is 13 amino acids long. Unmatched junction bases numbered 8, after V lost 8 bases and J lost 5 bases. The CDR3: CAIWGGDGETQYF. CDR3 sequence (DNA): TGTGCCATCTGGGGAGGGGACGGGGAGACCCAGTACTTC.

The genes are TRBV6-6 and TRBJ1-4; D unresolved. Germline V gene data show CDR1 as MNHNY and CDR2 as SVGAGI (reference sequence). V lost 11 bases to trimming and J lost 6 bases, with 10 bases between them. The CDR3 sequence is 11 residues long. CDR3 sequence reads: CASEFYEKLFF. CDR3 DNA: TGTGCCTCTGAGTTTTATGAAAAACTGTTTTTT.

CDR3 coding DNA: TGTGCCAGCAGCTTGGCCCGGACAGGGAAAGAGACCCAGTACTTC. Encoded protein: CASSLARTGKETQYF. This sequence joins TRBV5-6 and TRBJ2-5, with 8 bases matching TRBD1. The germline gives CDR1 SGHDT, CDR2 YYEEEE. Trimming removed 0 bases from V and 3 bases from J; junction bases left unmatched: 4. The CDR3 sequence is 15 residues long. Full variable domain (rest looked up from reference TRBV5-6 and TRBJ2-5): DAGVTQSPTHLIKTRGQQVTLRCSPKSGHDTVSWYQQALGQGPQFIFQYYEEEERQRGNFPDRFSGHQFPNYSSELNVNALLLGDSALYLCASSLARTGKETQYFGPGTRLLVL.

V and J are TRBV27 and TRBJ1-1, with D maybe TRBD1 (5 bases). V was clipped by 1 base and J by 5 bases, with 11 bases between them. There are 14 residues in the CDR3. Germline lookup yields CDR1 MNHEY and CDR2 SMNVEV (reference sequence). The CDR3 region is CASSLYGGGTEAFF. The CDR3 nucleotides read TGTGCCAGCAGTTTATATGGGGGGGGGACTGAAGCTTTCTTT.

This clone was counted only a few times. The V gene is TRBV2, the J gene TRBJ2-3, with TRBD1 identical over 7 bases. The germline V gene has CDR1 SNHLY and CDR2 FYNNEI. The V gene end was trimmed by 6 bases and the J gene end by 0 bases; junction bases not matched to a gene: 3. This CDR3 has 14 amino acids. The CDR3 DNA sequence: TGTGCCAGCAGACGGGACAGTAGCACAGATACGCAGTATTTT. It specifies CASRRDSSTDTQYF.

The chain joins TRBV14 to TRBJ2-5, with unresolved D. This CDR3 contains 15 residues. Germline V gene sequence: CDR1 SGHDN, CDR2 FVKESK. The V end was cut by 4 bases, the J end by 5 bases, with 17 bases between. CDR3 coding DNA: TGTGCCAGCAGCCCTCTTTGGCGAGCCGGGGAGACCCAGTACTTC. Translated: CASSPLWRAGETQYF.

This chain joins TRBV7-9 and TRBJ2-7; D is ambiguous. CDR1 SEHNR and CDR2 FQNEAQ come from the germline V gene (reference sequence). Trimming took 5 bases from V and 0 from J, leaving 5 bases between them. This CDR3 has 12 amino acids. Here the CDR3 reads CASSTVSYEQYF. CDR3 sequence (DNA): TGTGCCAGCAGCACGGTCTCCTACGAGCAGTACTTC.

This clone was counted only a few times. The CDR3 DNA sequence: TGCGCCAGCAGCTTGGCACGACAGGGTGGCACCGGGGAGCTGTTTTTT. This codes for CASSLARQGGTGELFF. The J gene is TRBJ2-2, the V gene TRBV5-1; 7 bases are a match to TRBD1. The J segment lost 4 bases and the V segment lost 0 bases, leaving 6 bases of the junction unmatched. CDR1 and CDR2 (germline): SGHRS, YFSETQ. The CDR3 covers 16 residues. The variable domain in full, with the rest retrieved from reference TRBV5-1 and TRBJ2-2, is KAGVTQTPRYLIKTRGQQVTLSCSPISGHRSVSWYQQTPGQGLQFLFEYFSETQRNKGNFPGRFSGRQFSNSRSEMNVSTLELGDSALYLCASSLARQGGTGELFFGEGSRLTVL.

V gene TRBV10-3 combines with J gene TRBJ2-2; TRBD1 aligns across 9 bases. This CDR3 has 13 amino acids. V was clipped by 6 bases and J by 14 bases; unmatched bases: 10. Germline V gene sequence: CDR1 ENHRY, CDR2 SYGVKD. The CDR3 nucleotides read TGTGCCATCAGCTCAACGGGACAGGGAGTTCTGTTTTTT. It specifies CAISSTGQGVLFF.

V and J are TRBV19 and TRBJ2-5; 7 nucleotides line up with TRBD1. CDR3 length: 15 amino acids. The germline gives CDR1 LNHDA, CDR2 SQIVND (reference sequence). V dropped 4 bases and J dropped 2; count of bases not matched to a gene: 7. The CDR3 DNA is TGTGCCAGTAGTACGGCCGGGACAGCACAAGAGACCCAGTACTTC. This gives the protein CASSTAGTAQETQYF.

CDR3 sequence: CSVEAGTGGPPYEQYF. The CDR3, as DNA: TGCAGCGTTGAGGCCGGGACGGGAGGGCCCCCCTACGAGCAGTACTTC. This rearrangement joins TRBV29-1 to TRBJ2-5; 8 nucleotides match TRBD2. The end of the DNA aligns better with TRBJ2-7, so the J call may be wrong. This CDR3 has 16 residues. Germline values: CDR1 SQVTM, CDR2 ANQGSEA.

This chain joins TRBV19 and TRBJ2-7; 10 bases are shared with TRBD1. Germline V gene data show CDR1 as LNHDA and CDR2 as SQIVND (reference sequence). This CDR3 spans 15 amino acids. J lost 0 bases, V lost 6 bases, and 5 bases had no gene match. The CDR3 nucleotides read TGTGCCAGTAGGGGACAGGGGCCGAGCTCCTACGAGCAGTACTTC. Residues: CASRGQGPSSYEQYF.

This clone showed up just a few times. This chain joins TRBV19 and TRBJ2-1; D uncertain. CDR1 is LNHDA and CDR2 is SQIVND in the germline V gene (reference sequence). This CDR3 spans 13 amino acids. The ends were cut back, 4 bases at V and 4 bases at J, with 8 bases in the middle. CDR3 DNA: TGTGCCAGTAGTACCCTAGGTTACAATGAGCAGTTCTTC. The encoded protein is CASSTLGYNEQFF.

On this clone: The same CDR3 can be traced to other DNA sequences in this sample. This chain uses TRBV20-1 with TRBJ2-1; the D is unclear. Germline V gene sequence: CDR1 DFQATT, CDR2 SNEGSKA (reference sequence). This CDR3 has 9 amino acids. V shed 3 bases and J shed 9 bases, with 3 bases lying between them. The CDR3 nucleotides read TGCAGTGCTAGTCTTGAGCAGTTCTTC. Residues: CSASLEQFF.

The CDR3 protein is CASGESAYNEQFF. The CDR3 coding sequence is TGTGCCAGTGGGGAGTCCGCATACAATGAGCAGTTCTTC. The chain is built from TRBV19 and TRBJ2-1; weak D call: TRBD2 (5 bases). This CDR3 is 13 amino acids long. Germline-derived CDR1 and CDR2 are LNHDA and SQIVND (reference sequence). V lost 8 bases and J 4 bases, leaving 12 bases between the germline ends. Full variable domain (rest looked up from reference TRBV19 and TRBJ2-1): DGGITQSPKYLFRKEGQNVTLSCEQNLNHDAMYWYRQDPGQGLRLIYYSQIVNDFQKGDIAEGYSVSREKKESFPLTVTSAQKNPTAFYLCASGESAYNEQFFGPGTRLTVL.

V usage is TRBV1 and J usage is TRBJ2-7; the DNA was not used to check the table's D call, TRBD2. TRBV1 is labeled a pseudogene. The CDR3 sequence is 17 residues long. The CDR3 loop is CTSSQEKRDITPYEQYF. CDR3 DNA sequence: TGCACCAGCAGCCAAGAAAAGCGGGACATTACCCCCTACGAGCAGTACTTC.

The chain couples TRBV6-6 to TRBJ1-2, with 7 bases lining up with TRBD1. V lost 6 bases to trimming and J lost 4 bases; unmatched junction nucleotides: 5. CDR1 is MNHNY, CDR2 SVGAGI, per germline (reference sequence). CDR3 size: 13 residues. The CDR3 spells CASSSRDSYGYTF. The CDR3 DNA is TGTGCCAGCAGCTCTAGGGACAGCTATGGCTACACCTTC.

The genes are TRBV11-3 and TRBJ1-6; 9 bases fit TRBD1. This CDR3 is built from 14 residues. V lost 4 bases, J lost 10 bases, and 5 bases stayed unmatched. Germline values: CDR1 SGHNT, CDR2 YENEEA. In nucleotides, the CDR3 is TGTGCCAGCAGCTCTCGGACAGGGGAATCACCCCTCCACTTT. It is translated as CASSSRTGESPLHF.

This chain uses TRBV7-9 with TRBJ1-1; possible D gene TRBD1, 5 bases. V gave up 7 bases and J gave up 3 bases, with 15 bases separating them. Germline V lookup: CDR1 SEHNR, CDR2 FQNEAQ (reference sequence). The CDR3 runs 14 residues. The CDR3 here is CASKSGAVDTEAFF. CDR3 nucleotides: TGTGCCAGCAAAAGCGGGGCTGTAGACACTGAAGCTTTCTTT.

The chain employs TRBV18 and TRBJ2-1; the D gene is possibly TRBD2 (5 bases). The V gene's germline CDR1 is KGHSH and CDR2 LQKENI. The V end lost 6 bases, the J end lost 3 bases, and 18 bases lay between the germline ends. CDR3 length: 16 amino acids. CDR3 residues: CASSFGIPSGYNEQFF. The CDR3 coding sequence is TGTGCCAGCTCTTTCGGGATACCGTCCGGCTACAATGAGCAGTTCTTC.

V gene TRBV7-6 combines with J gene TRBJ2-1; 11 bases map to TRBD1. CDR1 is SGHVS and CDR2 is FNYEAQ in the germline V gene. The V gene end was trimmed by 5 bases and the J gene end by 7 bases; junction bases not matched to a gene: 10. The CDR3 contains 16 residues. CDR3 amino acids: CASSILGQGALNEQFF. Written as DNA, the CDR3 is TGTGCCAGCAGCATTCTCGGACAGGGGGCATTAAATGAGCAGTTCTTC.

Only a few counts were recorded for this clone. The chain joins TRBV7-2 to TRBJ1-5, with a tentative D call TRBD1 (5 bases). Per the germline V gene, CDR1 is SGHTA and CDR2 is FQGNSA. The V and J ends lost 5 bases and 5 bases respectively, with 10 bases between them. The CDR3 runs to 13 residues. CDR3 coding DNA: TGTGCCAGCAGCCCCGACAGCGATCAGCCCCAGCATTTT. Encoded protein: CASSPDSDQPQHF.

This chain joins TRBV29-1 and TRBJ1-5, with D tentatively TRBD1 (6 bases). Germline CDR1 SQVTM, CDR2 ANQGSEA. V gave up 8 bases and J gave up 11 bases, with 22 bases separating them. The CDR3 totals 13 residues. The DNA for the CDR3 is TGCAGCAATCCCCCGCACAGGGCCCGGTCCCAGCATTTT. Amino acids: CSNPPHRARSQHF.

The chain joins TRBV5-6 to TRBJ2-3; no clear D. V gave up 1 base and J gave up 0 bases, with 12 bases separating them. From germline, CDR1 is SGHDT and CDR2 YYEEEE. CDR3 length: 16 amino acids. The CDR3 DNA follows: TGTGCCAGCAGCTTGAATCCGTTCACTAGCACAGATACGCAGTATTTT. It encodes CASSLNPFTSTDTQYF.